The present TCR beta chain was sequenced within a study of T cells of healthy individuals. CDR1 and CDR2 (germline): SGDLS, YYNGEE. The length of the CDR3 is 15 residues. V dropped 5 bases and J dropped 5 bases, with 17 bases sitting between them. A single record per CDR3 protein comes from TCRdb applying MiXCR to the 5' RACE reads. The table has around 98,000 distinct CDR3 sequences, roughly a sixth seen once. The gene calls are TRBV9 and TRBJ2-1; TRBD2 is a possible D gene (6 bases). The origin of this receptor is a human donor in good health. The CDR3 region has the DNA TGTGCCAGCAGTTTTTCCCCGGGACTTCACAATGAGCAGTTCTTC. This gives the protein CASSFSPGLHNEQFF.